What follows are 27 T cell receptor beta chains derived from one specimen sequenced in a study of shared T cell receptors in the human thymus. Profiling relied on immunoSEQ multiplex PCR, and the TCRdb table lists in-frame clones only, not all of them. The table lists around 730,000 clones, 70% to 90% of them singletons. The sample was also linked to a second study, of human thymus T cells.

The sample comprised thymocytes. These receptors were taken from a girl under three years old with a congenital heart defect.

The J gene is TRBJ1-2, the V gene TRBV5-4; D uncertain. The CDR3 is 16 residues long. The V end lost 4 bases, the J end lost 1 base, and 17 bases lay between the germline ends. Germline CDR1 and CDR2: SGHNT and YYREEE (reference sequence). The CDR3 is CASSRRAVPLNYGYTF. CDR3 bases: TGTGCCAGCAGCCGGAGGGCAGTGCCACTTAACTATGGCTACACCTTC.

This clone was detected only once. The chain joins TRBV4-3 to TRBJ2-1, with 10 bases that match TRBD2. There are 16 residues in the CDR3. Germline V gives CDR1 LGHNA, CDR2 YSLEER. With V trimmed by 0 bases and J by 15 bases, 14 bases remained unmatched. CDR3 region: CASSQDLPLAGAPLFF. The CDR3 region has the DNA TGCGCCAGCAGCCAAGATCTTCCCCTAGCGGGGGCCCCTCTGTTCTTC.

The V call is TRBV6-1, the J call TRBJ1-2, with D possibly TRBD1 on 5 matching bases. V was shortened by 6 bases and J by 2 bases, with 13 bases between the two germline ends. This CDR3 contains 14 residues. Germline CDR1 is MNHNS and CDR2 is SASEGT. DNA for the CDR3: TGTGCCAGCAGCGGCAGCCGGGGGAACTATGGCTACACCTTC. Translation gives CASSGSRGNYGYTF.

The chain couples TRBV2 to TRBJ2-4, with TRBD1 identical over 10 bases. CDR1 is SNHLY, CDR2 FYNNEI, per germline. There are 17 residues in the CDR3. The junction had 12 bases not matched to a gene; V was cut back by 10 bases and J by 0 bases. For the CDR3, the DNA is TGTGCCATCCTCGGACAGGGGGGGGAGATAGCCAAAAACATTCAGTACTTC. Amino acids: CAILGQGGEIAKNIQYF.

This sequence joins TRBV4-2 and TRBJ1-4; D remains ambiguous. Trimming pared 0 bases from V and 8 bases from J, leaving 10 bases between. Germline V gives CDR1 LGHNA, CDR2 YNFKEQ. This CDR3 has 14 residues. The CDR3 bases are TGTGCCAGCAGCCAAGAGTCCGGTTACGAAAAACTGTTTTTT. Protein sequence: CASSQESGYEKLFF.

The rearrangement uses TRBV11-2 and TRBJ2-5; TRBD1 matches 7 bases. The trim removed 1 base at V and 2 bases at J, leaving 4 bases unmatched. The germline V gene encodes CDR1 SGHAT and CDR2 FQNNGV. The CDR3 extends over 15 amino acids. The CDR3 sequence: CASSLGTGGQETQYF. Written as DNA, the CDR3 is TGTGCCAGCAGCTTAGGGACAGGTGGGCAAGAGACCCAGTACTTC.

V usage is TRBV10-3 and J usage is TRBJ2-1; 10 nucleotides align to TRBD2. V shed 9 bases and J 6 bases; nucleotides not matched to a gene: 29. The CDR3 totals 21 residues. The germline CDR1 and CDR2 sequences are ENHRY and SYGVKD. This chain's CDR3 is CAIVPGLAFSVGSRGRNEQFF. The CDR3 nucleotides read TGTGCCATTGTACCGGGACTAGCGTTTTCAGTCGGGTCTCGGGGTCGCAATGAGCAGTTCTTC.

Remarks on this clone: The identical CDR3 is also encoded by other nucleotide sequences in the sample. The chain has TRBV19 and TRBJ1-2; D not resolved. Trimming stripped 7 bases from V and 3 bases from J, with 24 bases between. The germline gives CDR1 LNHDA, CDR2 SQIVND (reference sequence). CDR3 length: 17 residues. CDR3 DNA sequence: TGTGCCAGTACCCCAGCGGAGCGGGGTTACCCTGACTATGGCTACACCTTC. Translating it yields CASTPAERGYPDYGYTF.

The rearrangement joins TRBV5-1 to TRBJ2-1, with TRBD1 matching 10 bases. The trim removed 0 bases at V and 7 bases at J, leaving 1 base unmatched. Germline CDR1 SGHRS, CDR2 YFSETQ. This CDR3 is 14 amino acids long. CDR3 sequence (DNA): TGCGCCAGCAGCTTGGCGGGACAGGGGAATGAGCAGTTCTTC. The encoded protein is CASSLAGQGNEQFF.

In its sample, this clone was seen a few times. The chain combines TRBV6-1 with TRBJ1-2; the D is unclear. Germline loops: CDR1 MNHNS, CDR2 SASEGT. The CDR3 has 14 amino acids. Deletions cut 3 bases from V and 6 bases from J, with 14 bases between. The CDR3 is CASSDRRKRDGYTF. DNA for the CDR3: TGTGCCAGCAGTGATAGGAGAAAGAGGGATGGCTACACCTTC.

The sample holds a few counts of this clone. The chain has TRBV5-5 and TRBJ2-7; 7 bases match TRBD2. Germline V gene sequence: CDR1 SGHKS, CDR2 YYEKEE (reference sequence). The CDR3 runs to 15 residues. Trimming took 6 bases from V and 0 from J; bases not matched to a gene: 9. CDR3 DNA: TGTGCCAGCACCCTACGTGGGGGGGGCTCCTACGAGCAGTACTTC. Its translation is CASTLRGGGSYEQYF.

The genes are TRBV30 and TRBJ2-2, with 9 positions matching TRBD1. The length of the CDR3 is 14 residues. Trimming took 5 bases from V and 6 from J; bases not matched to a gene: 7. From germline, CDR1 is GTSNPN and CDR2 SVGIG (reference sequence). This chain's CDR3 is CAWASGTGPGELFF. In DNA, the CDR3 is TGTGCCTGGGCCTCCGGGACAGGGCCCGGGGAGCTGTTTTTT.

The rearrangement uses TRBV5-4 and TRBJ1-2, with D possibly being TRBD1 (5 bases). The CDR3 has 13 residues. Germline CDR1 reads SGHNT; CDR2 reads YYREEE (reference sequence). Trimming left V 4 bases short and J 6 bases short, with 13 bases between. The CDR3 is CASSHSRTNGYTF. The CDR3 DNA sequence: TGTGCCAGCAGCCATAGTAGGACAAATGGCTACACCTTC.

The V gene is TRBV28, the J gene TRBJ1-2, with D tentatively TRBD1 (6 bases). This CDR3 contains 14 residues. V lost 0 bases and J 3 bases, leaving 8 bases between the germline ends. Per the germline V gene, CDR1 is MDHEN and CDR2 is SYDVKM. The CDR3 DNA is TGTGCCAGCAGTTTATGCAGGGGAGACTATGGCTACACCTTC. Protein product: CASSLCRGDYGYTF.

The chain is built from TRBV10-2 and TRBJ2-3; a possible D gene is TRBD1 (6 bases). Deletions cut 4 bases from V and 0 bases from J, with 17 bases between. Germline V gene data show CDR1 as WSHSY and CDR2 as SAAADI. There are 17 residues in the CDR3. CDR3 sequence (DNA): TGCGCCAGCAGTGGGGGGACATTAGTAAGGAGCACAGATACGCAGTATTTT. It codes for CASSGGTLVRSTDTQYF.

This clone was seen once. This rearrangement joins TRBV18 to TRBJ2-7; D unclear. The CDR3 runs 10 residues. V was trimmed by 3 bases and J by 6 bases, leaving 3 bases between them. CDR1 is KGHSH, CDR2 LQKENI, per germline. The CDR3 region is CASSPAEQYF. Written as DNA, the CDR3 is TGTGCCAGCTCACCGGCCGAGCAGTACTTC.

The chain recombines TRBV5-1 with TRBJ1-3, with 10 bases fitting TRBD1. There are 20 residues in the CDR3. Germline-derived CDR1 and CDR2 are SGHRS and YFSETQ. The junction had 16 bases not matched to a gene; V was cut back by 4 bases and J by 0 bases. The chain's CDR3 is CASSPRSPGQGSSSGNTIYF. CDR3 DNA sequence: TGCGCCAGCAGCCCCCGAAGTCCGGGACAGGGGTCTTCCTCTGGAAACACCATATATTTT.

The V call is TRBV7-2, the J call TRBJ1-2; 7 bases map to TRBD1. V lost 2 bases, J lost 3 bases, and 6 bases stayed unmatched. The germline V gene has CDR1 SGHTA and CDR2 FQGNSA. The CDR3 runs to 15 residues. The CDR3 loop is CASSLYWDRDYGYTF. The CDR3 DNA is TGTGCCAGCAGCTTATATTGGGACAGAGACTATGGCTACACCTTC.

V gene TRBV25-1 combines with J gene TRBJ2-3; a possible D gene is TRBD2 (5 bases). Germline values: CDR1 MGHDK, CDR2 SYGVNS. This CDR3 contains 14 residues. Trimming took 5 bases from V and 2 from J, leaving 11 bases between them. The CDR3 nucleotides read TGTGCCAGCAGTCCATCGGGAACCACAGATACGCAGTATTTT. Its translation is CASSPSGTTDTQYF.

Regarding this clone: One end of the junction varies from germline; a read error may be responsible. This specimen includes other DNA sequences encoding the same CDR3. This chain joins TRBV15 and TRBJ1-6; 7 bases are a match to TRBD1. Germline values: CDR1 LNHNV, CDR2 YYDKDF (reference sequence). This CDR3 has 17 residues. The CDR3 region has the DNA TGTGCCACCATGAGCCCAGGGAAAGGGGGCCTTAATTCCCCCCTCCACTTT. It is translated as CATMSPGKGGLNSPLHF. The full variable domain, its missing parts supplied by reference TRBV15 and TRBJ1-6, is DAMVIQNPRYQVTQFGKPVTLSCSQTLNHNVMYWYQQKSSQAPKLLFHYYDKDFNNEADTPDNFQSRRPNTSFCFLDIRSPGLGDTAMYLCATMSPGKGGLNSPLHFGNGTRLTVT.

This chain uses TRBV6-1 with TRBJ1-1; no definite D call. The CDR3 length is 15 residues. Germline lookup yields CDR1 MNHNS and CDR2 SASEGT. Between the trimmed V and J ends, which lost 3 bases and 4 bases, there was a span of 15 bases. The CDR3 DNA reads as TGTGCCAGCAGTGAGGAGCTGGGTGGTGGCACTGAAGCTTTCTTT. It is translated as CASSEELGGGTEAFF.

The V call is TRBV28, the J call TRBJ1-2, with D perhaps TRBD1 (6 bases). V shed 3 bases and J shed 8 bases, with 22 bases lying between them. The CDR3 is 16 residues long. The germline V gene has CDR1 MDHEN and CDR2 SYDVKM. DNA of the CDR3: TGTGCCAGCAGTTTTCCTGCCGGGACAAGGGATACCGGCTACACCTTC. This gives the protein CASSFPAGTRDTGYTF.

V is TRBV18 and J is TRBJ1-2; 7 bases fit TRBD1. Germline V gene sequence: CDR1 KGHSH, CDR2 LQKENI. V shed 1 base and J 2 bases; nucleotides not matched to a gene: 4. This CDR3 is built from 15 residues. The CDR3 nucleotides read TGTGCCAGCTCACCACGGGACAGAACAAACTATGGCTACACCTTC. Its protein is CASSPRDRTNYGYTF.

This chain uses TRBV29-1 with TRBJ2-1; 8 nucleotides agree with TRBD1. The junction had 15 bases not matched to a gene; V was cut back by 7 bases and J by 7 bases. The CDR3 contains 15 residues. CDR1 and CDR2 (germline): SQVTM, ANQGSEA. Here the CDR3 reads CSANSTGGFGNEQFF. CDR3 DNA sequence: TGCAGCGCCAACTCCACAGGGGGATTTGGAAATGAGCAGTTCTTC.

The chain joins TRBV10-3 to TRBJ2-1, with 9 bases lining up with TRBD2. CDR1 ENHRY and CDR2 SYGVKD come from the germline V gene. The CDR3 runs to 15 residues. Trimming removed 3 bases from V and 5 bases from J; junction bases left unmatched: 5. The CDR3 nucleotides are TGTGCCATCAGTGAACTAGCGGGTAGACACAATGAGCAGTTCTTC. Translated, it gives CAISELAGRHNEQFF.

J is TRBJ2-7 and V is TRBV15, with D possibly matching TRBD2 (6 bases). The length of the CDR3 is 15 residues. Between the trimmed V and J ends, which lost 1 base and 4 bases, there was a span of 14 bases. Germline V gene sequence: CDR1 LNHNV, CDR2 YYDKDF (reference sequence). The CDR3 sequence is CATSRGDGGIYEQYF. DNA for the CDR3: TGTGCCACCAGCAGAGGTGATGGGGGGATATACGAGCAGTACTTC. The full variable domain, rest sourced from reference TRBV15 and TRBJ2-7, is DAMVIQNPRYQVTQFGKPVTLSCSQTLNHNVMYWYQQKSSQAPKLLFHYYDKDFNNEADTPDNFQSRRPNTSFCFLDIRSPGLGDTAMYLCATSRGDGGIYEQYFGPGTRLTVT.

The V gene is TRBV12-5, the J gene TRBJ2-2; D remains ambiguous. Deletions cut 0 bases from V and 1 base from J, with 15 bases between. Germline V gene sequence: CDR1 LGHNT, CDR2 FRNRAP. The CDR3 is made up of 18 amino acids. The CDR3 sequence: CASGLVPGRVLNTGELFF. CDR3 bases: TGTGCTAGTGGTTTGGTACCTGGTCGGGTCCTGAACACCGGGGAGCTGTTTTTT. Full variable domain (missing parts from reference TRBV12-5 and TRBJ2-2): DARVTQTPRHKVTEMGQEVTMRCQPILGHNTVFWYRQTMMQGLELLAYFRNRAPLDDSGMPKDRFSAEMPDATLATLKIQPSEPRDSAVYFCASGLVPGRVLNTGELFFGEGSRLTVL.